This T cell receptor beta chain was sequenced during a study of cytomegalovirus exposure and HLA in healthy donors. Study details: Earlier results showed approximately 110 million unique TCR beta sequences derived from some 180 million T cells. General study findings and limits: Near-uniform donor sequencing depth was presumed by presence/absence analyses.

Germline V gene sequence: CDR1 SGHTA, CDR2 FQGNSA. The V end was cut by 5 bases, the J end by 0 bases, with 13 bases between. This CDR3 has 15 residues. Remarks on this clone: Its cognate antigen is unknown.

In the PCR, 60 Vbeta and 13 Jbeta primers were used. In the original analysis: A follow-up analysis tallied around 76 million unique TCR beta chains, approximately 10 million shared. The protocol was immunoSEQ multiplex PCR, while the TCRdb copy is restricted to in-frame clones and leaves out a portion. The V and J calls and clone size were taken over from that table, and D and trimming were inferred from the DNA. This sample has about 130,000 clones, with roughly 69% found just once. This receptor was identified in a human donor in good health. Sequencing was carried out using PBMCs. The chain uses TRBV7-2 and TRBJ1-2; D ambiguous. CDR3 DNA: TGTGCCAGCAGCCGCGAATCCGGAGCTAACTATGGCTACACCTTC. It is translated as CASSRESGANYGYTF.